This T cell receptor (beta chain) is from a study of blood T cell repertoires in COVID-19. Background on the study: The United States, Italy and Spain supplied acute and convalescent COVID-19 samples. T cells, B-cell-depleted T cells, or PBMCs supplied cDNA or gDNA.

The authors' processing: Reference gene primer amplification in the assay estimated nucleated cell counts. Clones were read by immunoSEQ multiplex PCR, and TCRdb kept only the in-frame ones, dropping some. The V and J calls and the clone size are those of that table, but D and trimming were determined from the DNA. This sample has about 280,000 clones, with about nine tenths found just once. Germline loops: CDR1 MRHNA, CDR2 SNTAGT. The ends lost 0 bases at V and 6 bases at J; junction bases unmatched: 2. The CDR3 is 15 amino acids. The clonotype was recovered from a woman aged 40 to 50 who had recovered from COVID-19. Sequencing was carried out using peripheral blood. The chain joins TRBV6-4 to TRBJ2-3; 11 nucleotides align to TRBD2. The CDR3 region has the DNA TGTGCCAGCAGTGACTCTAGCGGGAGGGCCGATACGCAGTATTTT. Its translation is CASSDSSGRADTQYF.